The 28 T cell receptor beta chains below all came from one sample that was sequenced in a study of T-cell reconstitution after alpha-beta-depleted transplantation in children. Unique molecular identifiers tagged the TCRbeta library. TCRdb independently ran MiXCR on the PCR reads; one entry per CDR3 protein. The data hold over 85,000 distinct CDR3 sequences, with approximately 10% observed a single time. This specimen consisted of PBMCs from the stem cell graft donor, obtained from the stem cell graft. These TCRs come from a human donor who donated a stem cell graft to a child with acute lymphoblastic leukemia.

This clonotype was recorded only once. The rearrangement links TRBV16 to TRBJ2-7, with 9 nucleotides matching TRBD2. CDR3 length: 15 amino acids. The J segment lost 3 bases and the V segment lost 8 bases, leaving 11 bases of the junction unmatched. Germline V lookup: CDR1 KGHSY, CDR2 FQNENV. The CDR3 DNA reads TGTGCCAGCGGCTCTAGTGCGGGAGGGGACTACGAGCAGTACTTC. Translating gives CASGSSAGGDYEQYF.

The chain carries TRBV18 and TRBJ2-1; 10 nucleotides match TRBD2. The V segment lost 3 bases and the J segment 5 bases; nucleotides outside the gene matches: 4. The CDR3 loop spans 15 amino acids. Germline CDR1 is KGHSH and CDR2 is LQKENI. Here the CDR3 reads CASSPSLAGDNEQFF. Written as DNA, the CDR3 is TGTGCCAGCTCACCGAGTCTAGCGGGGGACAATGAGCAGTTCTTC.

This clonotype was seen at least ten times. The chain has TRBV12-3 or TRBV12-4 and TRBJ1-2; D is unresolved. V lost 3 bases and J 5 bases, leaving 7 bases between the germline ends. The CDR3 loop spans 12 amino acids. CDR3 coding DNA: TGTGCCAGCAGTTTCTGGCAGTATGGCTACACCTTC. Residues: CASSFWQYGYTF.

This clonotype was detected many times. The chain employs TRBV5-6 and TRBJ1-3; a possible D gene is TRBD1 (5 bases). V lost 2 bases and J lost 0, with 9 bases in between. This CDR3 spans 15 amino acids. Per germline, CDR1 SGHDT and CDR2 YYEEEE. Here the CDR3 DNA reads TGTGCCAGCAGCTTTTTACAGGTCTCTGGAAACACCATATATTTT. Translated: CASSFLQVSGNTIYF. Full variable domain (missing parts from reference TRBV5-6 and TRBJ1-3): DAGVTQSPTHLIKTRGQQVTLRCSPKSGHDTVSWYQQALGQGPQFIFQYYEEEERQRGNFPDRFSGHQFPNYSSELNVNALLLGDSALYLCASSFLQVSGNTIYFGEGSWLTVV.

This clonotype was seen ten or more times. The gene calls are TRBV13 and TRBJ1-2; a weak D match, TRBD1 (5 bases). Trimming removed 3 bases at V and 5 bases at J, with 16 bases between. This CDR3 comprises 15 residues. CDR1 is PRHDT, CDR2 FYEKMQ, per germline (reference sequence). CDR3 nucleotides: TGTGCCAGCAGCTTTATGGGGGACCCTAGGTATGGCTACACCTTC. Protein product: CASSFMGDPRYGYTF.

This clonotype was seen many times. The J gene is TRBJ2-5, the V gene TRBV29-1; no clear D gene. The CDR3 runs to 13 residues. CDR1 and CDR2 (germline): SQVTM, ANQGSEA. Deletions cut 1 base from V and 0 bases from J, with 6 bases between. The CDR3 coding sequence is TGCAGCGTTGAAGTCCGTTACCAAGAGACCCAGTACTTC. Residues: CSVEVRYQETQYF.

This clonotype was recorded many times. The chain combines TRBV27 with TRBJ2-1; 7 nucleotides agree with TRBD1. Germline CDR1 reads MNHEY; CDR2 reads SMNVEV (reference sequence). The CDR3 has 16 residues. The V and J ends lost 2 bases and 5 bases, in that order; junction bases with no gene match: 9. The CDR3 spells CASSLLLGTANNEQFF. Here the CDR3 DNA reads TGTGCCAGCAGTTTACTCCTCGGGACAGCGAACAATGAGCAGTTCTTC.

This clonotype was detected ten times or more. CDR3: CASSRNVAAGERDTQYF. CDR3 DNA sequence: TGTGCCAGCTCCCGTAACGTTGCGGCGGGAGAGAGAGATACGCAGTATTTT. This chain links TRBV18 with TRBJ2-3, with 7 bases fitting TRBD2. The junction had 17 bases not matched to a gene; V was cut back by 6 bases and J by 5 bases. Germline V gives CDR1 KGHSH, CDR2 LQKENI. This CDR3 contains 17 residues.

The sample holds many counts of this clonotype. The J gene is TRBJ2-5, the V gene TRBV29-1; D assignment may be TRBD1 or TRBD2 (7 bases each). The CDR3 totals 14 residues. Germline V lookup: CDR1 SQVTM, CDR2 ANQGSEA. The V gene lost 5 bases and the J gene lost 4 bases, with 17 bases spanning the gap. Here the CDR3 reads CSVSGTAGRETQYF. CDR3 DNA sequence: TGCAGCGTTTCCGGGACAGCGGGACGAGAGACCCAGTACTTC.

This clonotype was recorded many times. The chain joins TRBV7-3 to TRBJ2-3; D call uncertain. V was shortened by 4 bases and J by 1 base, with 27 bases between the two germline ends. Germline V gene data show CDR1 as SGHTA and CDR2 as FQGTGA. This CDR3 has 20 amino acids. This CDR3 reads CASSSEPHGAFTTRTDTQYF. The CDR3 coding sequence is TGTGCCAGCAGCTCCGAACCCCACGGAGCATTTACTACACGCACAGATACGCAGTATTTT. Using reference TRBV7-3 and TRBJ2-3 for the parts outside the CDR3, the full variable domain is GAGVSQTPSNKVTEKGKYVELRCDPISGHTALYWYRQSLGQGPEFLIYFQGTGAADDSGLPNDRFFAVRPEGSVSTLKIQRTERGDSAVYLCASSSEPHGAFTTRTDTQYFGPGTRLTVL.

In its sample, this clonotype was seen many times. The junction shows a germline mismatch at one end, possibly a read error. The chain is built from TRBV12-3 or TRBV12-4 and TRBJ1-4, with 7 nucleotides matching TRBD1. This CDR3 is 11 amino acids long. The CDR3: CASTLTGPLEF. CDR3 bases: TGTGCCAGCACTTTGACAGGGCCACTGGAATTT.

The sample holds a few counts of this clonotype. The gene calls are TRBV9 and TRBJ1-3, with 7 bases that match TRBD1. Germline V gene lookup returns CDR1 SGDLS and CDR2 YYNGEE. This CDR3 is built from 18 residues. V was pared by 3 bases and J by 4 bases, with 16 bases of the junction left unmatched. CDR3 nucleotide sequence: TGTGCCAGCAGCGGCCGACAGGGTCGGACACCGACAGGAAACACCATATATTTT. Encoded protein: CASSGRQGRTPTGNTIYF. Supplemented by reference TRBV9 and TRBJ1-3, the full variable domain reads DSGVTQTPKHLITATGQRVTLRCSPRSGDLSVYWYQQSLDQGLQFLIQYYNGEERAKGNILERFSAQQFPDLHSELNLSSLELGDSALYFCASSGRQGRTPTGNTIYFGEGSWLTVV.

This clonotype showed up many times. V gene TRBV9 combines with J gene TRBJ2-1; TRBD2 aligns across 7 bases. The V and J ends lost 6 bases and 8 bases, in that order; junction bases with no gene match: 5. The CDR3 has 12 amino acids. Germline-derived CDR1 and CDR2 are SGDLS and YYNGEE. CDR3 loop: CASTSGIDEQFF. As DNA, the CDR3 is TGTGCCAGCACCAGCGGGATCGATGAGCAGTTCTTC.

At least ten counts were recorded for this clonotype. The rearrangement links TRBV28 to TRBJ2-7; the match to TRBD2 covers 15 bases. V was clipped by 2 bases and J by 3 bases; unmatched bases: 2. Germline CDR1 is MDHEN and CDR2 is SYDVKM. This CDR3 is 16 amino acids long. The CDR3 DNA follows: TGTGCCAGCAGTTTAGGGACTAGCGGGAGGATCTACGAGCAGTACTTC. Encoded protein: CASSLGTSGRIYEQYF.

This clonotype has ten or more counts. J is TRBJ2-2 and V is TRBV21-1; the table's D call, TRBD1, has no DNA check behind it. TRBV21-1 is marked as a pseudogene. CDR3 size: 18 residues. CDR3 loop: CASSKGTSRSTNTGELFF. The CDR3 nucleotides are TGTGCCAGCAGCAAAGGGACATCCAGAAGTACGAACACCGGGGAGCTGTTTTTT.

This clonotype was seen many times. The DNA for the CDR3 is TGCGCCAGCAGCTTGGCCGAAACAGATACGCAGTATTTT. This codes for CASSLAETDTQYF. The rearrangement uses TRBV5-1 and TRBJ2-3, with D unresolved. The CDR3 has 13 amino acids. CDR1 and CDR2 (germline): SGHRS, YFSETQ. V lost 0 bases and J 3 bases, leaving 5 bases between the germline ends.

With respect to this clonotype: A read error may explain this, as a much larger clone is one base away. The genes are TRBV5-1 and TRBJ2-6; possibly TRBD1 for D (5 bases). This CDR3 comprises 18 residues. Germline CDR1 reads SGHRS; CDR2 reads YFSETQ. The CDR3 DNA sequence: TGCGCCAGCAGCTCCGCCCTGCGACACAGCTCTGGGGCCAACGGCCTGACTTTC. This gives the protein CASSSALRHSSGANGLTF.

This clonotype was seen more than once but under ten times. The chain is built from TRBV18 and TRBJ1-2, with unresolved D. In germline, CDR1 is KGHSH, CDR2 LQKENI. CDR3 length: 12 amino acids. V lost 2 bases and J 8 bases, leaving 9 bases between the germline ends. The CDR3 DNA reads TGTGCCAGCTCACCAGCGTTAGGAGGCTACACCTTC. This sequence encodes CASSPALGGYTF. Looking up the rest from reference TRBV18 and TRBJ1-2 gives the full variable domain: NAGVMQNPRHLVRRRGQEARLRCSPMKGHSHVYWYRQLPEEGLKFMVYLQKENIIDESGMPKERFSAEFPKEGPSILRIQQVVRGDSAAYFCASSPALGGYTFGSGTRLTVV.

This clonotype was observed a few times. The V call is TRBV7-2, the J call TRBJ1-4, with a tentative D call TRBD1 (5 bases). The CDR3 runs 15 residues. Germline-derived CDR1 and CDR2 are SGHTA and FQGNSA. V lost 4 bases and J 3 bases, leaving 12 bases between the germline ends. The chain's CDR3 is CASSSVRGANEKLFF. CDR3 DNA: TGTGCCAGCAGCTCAGTCCGGGGCGCTAATGAAAAACTGTTTTTT.

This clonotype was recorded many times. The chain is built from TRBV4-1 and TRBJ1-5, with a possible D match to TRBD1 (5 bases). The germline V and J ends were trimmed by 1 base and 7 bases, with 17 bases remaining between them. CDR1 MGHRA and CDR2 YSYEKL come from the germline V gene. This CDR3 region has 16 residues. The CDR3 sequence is CASSQGGGGFGQPQHF. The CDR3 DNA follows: TGCGCCAGCAGCCAAGGGGGTGGGGGTTTTGGGCAGCCCCAGCATTTT.

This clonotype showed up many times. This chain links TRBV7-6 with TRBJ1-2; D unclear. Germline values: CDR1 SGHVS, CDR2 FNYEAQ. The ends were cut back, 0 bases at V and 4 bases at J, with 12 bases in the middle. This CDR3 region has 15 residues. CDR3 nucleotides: TGTGCCAGCAGCTTAGCAGGATACCCCTCCTATGGCTACACCTTC. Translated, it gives CASSLAGYPSYGYTF.

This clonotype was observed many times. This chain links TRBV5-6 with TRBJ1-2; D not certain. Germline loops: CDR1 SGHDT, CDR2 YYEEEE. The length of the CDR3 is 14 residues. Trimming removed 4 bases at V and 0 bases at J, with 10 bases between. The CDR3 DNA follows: TGTGCCAGCAGCCTTCCCGGATCTAACTATGGCTACACCTTC. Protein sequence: CASSLPGSNYGYTF.

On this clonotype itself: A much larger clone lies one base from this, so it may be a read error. The CDR3 coding sequence is TGTGCCAGCAGCCCCGCTGCTGGGCGCTCTGGAAACACCATATATTTT. It translates to CASSPAAGRSGNTIYF. The rearrangement uses TRBV5-4 and TRBJ1-3; unclear D gene. The CDR3 loop spans 16 amino acids. Germline CDR1 and CDR2: SGHNT and YYREEE (reference sequence). V shed 4 bases and J shed 0 bases, with 14 bases lying between them.

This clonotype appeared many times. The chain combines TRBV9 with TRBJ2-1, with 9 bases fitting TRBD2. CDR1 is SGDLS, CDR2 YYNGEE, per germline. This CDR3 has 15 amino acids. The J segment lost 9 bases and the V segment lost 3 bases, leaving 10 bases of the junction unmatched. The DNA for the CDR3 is TGTGCCAGCAGCGAGGTCGAGGGTAGCGGGGGTGAGCAGTTCTTC. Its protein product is CASSEVEGSGGEQFF.

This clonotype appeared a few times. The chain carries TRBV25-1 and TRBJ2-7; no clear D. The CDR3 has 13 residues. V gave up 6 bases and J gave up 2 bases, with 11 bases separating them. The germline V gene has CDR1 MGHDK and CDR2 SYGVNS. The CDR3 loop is CASRRGNTYEQYF. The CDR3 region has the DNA TGTGCCAGCAGGCGAGGCAACACCTACGAGCAGTACTTC.

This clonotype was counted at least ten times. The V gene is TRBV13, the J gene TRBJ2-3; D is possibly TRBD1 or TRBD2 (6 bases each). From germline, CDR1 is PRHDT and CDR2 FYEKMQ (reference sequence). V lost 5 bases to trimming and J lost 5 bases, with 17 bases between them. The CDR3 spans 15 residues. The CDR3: CASSPRTGAGDTQYF. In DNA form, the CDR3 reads TGTGCCAGCAGCCCCAGAACGGGGGCGGGAGATACGCAGTATTTT.

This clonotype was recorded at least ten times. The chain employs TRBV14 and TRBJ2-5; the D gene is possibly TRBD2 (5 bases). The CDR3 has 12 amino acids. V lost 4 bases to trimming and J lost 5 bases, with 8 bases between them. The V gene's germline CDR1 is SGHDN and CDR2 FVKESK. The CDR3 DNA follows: TGTGCCAGCAGCCCGGGGTGGGAGACCCAGTACTTC. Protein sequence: CASSPGWETQYF.

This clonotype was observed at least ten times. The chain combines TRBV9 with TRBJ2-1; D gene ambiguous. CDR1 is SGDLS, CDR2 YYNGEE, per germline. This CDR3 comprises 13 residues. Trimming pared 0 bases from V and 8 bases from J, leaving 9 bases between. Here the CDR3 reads CASSVGVGDEQFF. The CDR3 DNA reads TGTGCCAGCAGCGTAGGCGTCGGCGATGAGCAGTTCTTC.